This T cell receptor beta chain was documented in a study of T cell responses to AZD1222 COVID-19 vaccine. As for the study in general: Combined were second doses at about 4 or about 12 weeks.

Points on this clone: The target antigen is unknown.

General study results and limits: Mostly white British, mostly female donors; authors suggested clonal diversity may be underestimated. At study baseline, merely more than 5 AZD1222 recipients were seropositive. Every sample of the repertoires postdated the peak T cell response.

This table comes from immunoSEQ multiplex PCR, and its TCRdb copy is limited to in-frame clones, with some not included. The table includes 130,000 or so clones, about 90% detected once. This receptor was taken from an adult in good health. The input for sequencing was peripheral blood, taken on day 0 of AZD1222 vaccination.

The DNA for the CDR3 is TGTGCCAGCTCACCACCGTTAAGGGGGGCCACAGATACGCAGTATTTT. It translates to CASSPPLRGATDTQYF. The V and J genes are TRBV18 and TRBJ2-3; D possibly uses TRBD1 or TRBD2 (6 bases each). V lost 0 bases, J lost 2 bases, and 12 bases lay in between. The germline gives CDR1 KGHSH, CDR2 LQKENI. The CDR3 runs 16 residues.